The present TCR beta chain was sequenced within a study of T cell responses to AZD1222 COVID-19 vaccine. Study as a whole: Second-dose intervals near 4 or 12 weeks were combined. Study-wide results and caveats: Repertoire samples came only from after the peak T cell response. At 160-218 and 743-854, vaccine-associated CD4 TCRs were dominant, and they spanned spike.

As to this clone: Its antigen is still unknown.

CDR1 is MNHEY and CDR2 is SMNVEV in the germline V gene (reference sequence). CDR3 length equals 17 residues. Trimming pared 3 bases from V and 1 base from J, leaving 15 bases between. Produced via immunoSEQ multiplex PCR; TCRdb's table is partial and in-frame only. The sample has some 150,000 clones, just under 95% seen once. Material: peripheral blood, obtained on day 0 of AZD1222 vaccination. The source is an adult in good health. This chain uses TRBV27 with TRBJ2-2; the D gene is possibly TRBD1 (6 bases). In DNA form, the CDR3 reads TGTGCCAGCAGTTTCCTCTCCTCGACAGGGAACACCGGGGAGCTGTTTTTT. Amino acid sequence: CASSFLSSTGNTGELFF.